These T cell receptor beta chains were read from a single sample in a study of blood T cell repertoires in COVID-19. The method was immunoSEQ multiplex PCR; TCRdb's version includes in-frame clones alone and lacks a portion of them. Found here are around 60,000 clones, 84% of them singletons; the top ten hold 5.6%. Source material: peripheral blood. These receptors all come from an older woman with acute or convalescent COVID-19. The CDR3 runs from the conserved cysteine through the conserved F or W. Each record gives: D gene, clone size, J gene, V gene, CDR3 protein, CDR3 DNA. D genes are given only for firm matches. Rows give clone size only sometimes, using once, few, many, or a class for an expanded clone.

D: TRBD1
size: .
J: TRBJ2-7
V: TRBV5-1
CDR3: CASRALQGEFEQYF
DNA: TGCGCCAGCAGAGCGTTACAGGGGGAATTCGAGCAGTACTTC

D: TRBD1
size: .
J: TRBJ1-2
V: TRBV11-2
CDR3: CASSSSGGTYGYTF
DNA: TGTGCCAGCAGCTCCTCAGGGGGCACCTATGGCTACACCTTC

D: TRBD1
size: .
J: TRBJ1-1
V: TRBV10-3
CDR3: CAITGQGNTEAFF
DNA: TGTGCCATCACAGGACAGGGAAACACTGAAGCTTTCTTT

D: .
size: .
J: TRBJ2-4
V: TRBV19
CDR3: CASSAGDVKNIQYF
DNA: TGTGCCAGTAGTGCAGGGGATGTCAAAAACATTCAGTACTTC

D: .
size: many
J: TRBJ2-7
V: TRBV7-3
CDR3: CASSFRPTSYEQYF
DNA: TGTGCCAGCAGCTTCAGGCCTACCTCCTACGAGCAGTACTTC

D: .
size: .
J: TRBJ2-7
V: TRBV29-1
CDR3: CSGRRLGGEQYF
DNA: TGCAGCGGGCGCCGCTTAGGCGGCGAGCAGTACTTC

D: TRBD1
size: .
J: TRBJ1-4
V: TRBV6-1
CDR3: CASSTGTGEKLFF
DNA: TGTGCCAGCAGTACTGGGACAGGTGAAAAACTGTTTTTT

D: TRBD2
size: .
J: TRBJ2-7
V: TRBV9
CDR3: CASSVGTSGHEQYF
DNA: TGTGCCAGCAGCGTAGGGACTAGCGGGCACGAGCAGTACTTC

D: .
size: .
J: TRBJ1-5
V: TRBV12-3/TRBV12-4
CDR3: CASTSSNQPQHF
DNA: TGTGCCAGCACATCAAGCAATCAGCCCCAGCATTTT

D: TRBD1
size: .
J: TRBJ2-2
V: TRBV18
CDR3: CASSPSWRQGAGELFF
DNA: TGTGCCAGCTCACCATCTTGGAGACAGGGGGCCGGGGAGCTGTTTTTT

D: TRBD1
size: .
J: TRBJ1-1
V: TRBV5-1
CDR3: CASSLVQGVNTEAFF
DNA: TGCGCCAGCAGCTTAGTACAGGGGGTGAACACTGAAGCTTTCTTT

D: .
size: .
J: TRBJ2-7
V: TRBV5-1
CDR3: CASSPDSYEQYF
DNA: TGCGCCAGCAGCCCAGACTCCTACGAGCAGTACTTC

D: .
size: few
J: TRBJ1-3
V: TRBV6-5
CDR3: CASIIDRGRNTIYF
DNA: TGTGCCAGCATCATTGATCGAGGGAGAAACACCATATATTTT

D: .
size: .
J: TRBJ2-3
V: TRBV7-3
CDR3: CASSLDRSDTQYF
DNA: TGTGCCAGCAGCTTAGACAGATCAGATACGCAGTATTTT

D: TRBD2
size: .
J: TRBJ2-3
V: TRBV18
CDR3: CASSPLAGGPPGTDTQYF
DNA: TGTGCCAGCTCACCGCTAGCGGGGGGGCCTCCCGGCACAGATACGCAGTATTTT

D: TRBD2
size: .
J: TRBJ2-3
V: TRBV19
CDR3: CASSMRGGHTDTQYF
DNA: TGTGCCAGTAGTATGCGGGGGGGACACACAGATACGCAGTATTTT

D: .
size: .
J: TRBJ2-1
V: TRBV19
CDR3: CASSPDGETYNEQFF
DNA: TGTGCCAGTAGCCCGGACGGGGAGACGTACAATGAGCAGTTCTTC

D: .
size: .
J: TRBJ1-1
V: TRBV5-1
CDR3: CASSLDSENTEAFF
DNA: TGCGCCAGCAGCTTGGACAGTGAAAACACTGAAGCTTTCTTT

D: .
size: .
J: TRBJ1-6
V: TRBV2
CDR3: CASSESRRNSPLHF
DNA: TGTGCCAGCAGTGAAAGCAGGCGTAATTCACCCCTCCACTTT

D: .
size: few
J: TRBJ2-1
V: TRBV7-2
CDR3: CASSLEYRTGNEQFF
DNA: TGTGCCAGCAGCTTAGAATACCGAACTGGCAATGAGCAGTTCTTC

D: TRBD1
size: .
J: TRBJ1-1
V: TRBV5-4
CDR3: CASSRGTGDTEAFF
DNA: TGTGCCAGCAGCCGGGGGACAGGGGACACTGAAGCTTTCTTT

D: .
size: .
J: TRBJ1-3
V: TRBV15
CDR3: CATSRVQGSGISGNTIYF
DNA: TGTGCCACCAGCAGAGTTCAAGGTTCAGGGATTTCTGGAAACACCATATATTTT

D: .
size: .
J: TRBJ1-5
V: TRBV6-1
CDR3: CASSESSGQPQHF
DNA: TGTGCCAGCAGTGAATCTTCGGGTCAGCCCCAGCATTTT

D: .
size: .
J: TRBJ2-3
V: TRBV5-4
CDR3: CASSAQGPSTDTQYF
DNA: TGTGCCAGCAGTGCCCAGGGCCCTAGCACAGATACGCAGTATTTT

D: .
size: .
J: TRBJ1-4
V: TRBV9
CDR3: CASSVPGINEKLFF
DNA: TGTGCCAGCAGCGTTCCAGGGATTAATGAAAAACTGTTTTTT

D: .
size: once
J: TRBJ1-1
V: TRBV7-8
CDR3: CASSAGRANTEAFF
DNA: TGTGCCAGCAGCGCGGGTAGGGCGAACACTGAAGCTTTCTTT

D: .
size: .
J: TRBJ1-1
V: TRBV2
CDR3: CASSNDGGRPAFF
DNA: TGTGCCAGCAGTAACGACGGGGGGCGCCCAGCTTTCTTT

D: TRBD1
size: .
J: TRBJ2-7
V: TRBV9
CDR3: CASSATGTVYEQYF
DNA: TGTGCCAGCAGCGCAACCGGGACAGTCTACGAGCAGTACTTC

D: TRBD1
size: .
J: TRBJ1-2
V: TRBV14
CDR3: CASSHTAPLGQGDGYTF
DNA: TGTGCCAGCAGCCATACAGCCCCACTGGGACAGGGGGACGGCTACACCTTC

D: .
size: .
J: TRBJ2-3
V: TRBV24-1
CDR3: CAGRGQYF
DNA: TGTGCCGGCCGCGGGCAGTATTTT

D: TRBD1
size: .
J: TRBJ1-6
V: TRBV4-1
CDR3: CASSQGGGASNSPLHF
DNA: TGCGCCAGCAGCCAAGGAGGGGGCGCATCTAATTCACCCCTCCACTTT

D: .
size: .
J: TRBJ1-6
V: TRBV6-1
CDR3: CASSEAEGVANSPLHF
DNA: TGTGCCAGCAGTGAAGCCGAGGGGGTTGCAAATTCACCCCTCCACTTT

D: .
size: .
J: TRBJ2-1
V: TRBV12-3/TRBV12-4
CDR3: CASSRDTNNEQFF
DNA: TGTGCCAGCAGCCGAGACACCAACAATGAGCAGTTCTTC

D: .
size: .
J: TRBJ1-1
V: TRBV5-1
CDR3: CASSLAPTGAEAFF
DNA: TGCGCCAGCAGCTTGGCGCCGACTGGCGCTGAAGCTTTCTTT

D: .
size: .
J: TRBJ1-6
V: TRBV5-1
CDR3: CASSLAPNGQNSPLHF
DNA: TGCGCCAGCAGCTTGGCTCCCAATGGACAAAATTCACCCCTCCACTTT

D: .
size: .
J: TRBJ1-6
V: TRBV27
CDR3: CASSLGQTFNSPLHF
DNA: TGTGCCAGCAGTTTGGGGCAGACATTTAATTCACCCCTCCACTTT

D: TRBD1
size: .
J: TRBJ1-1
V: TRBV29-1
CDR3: CSVVKGADTEAFF
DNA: TGCAGCGTTGTCAAGGGGGCTGACACTGAAGCTTTCTTT

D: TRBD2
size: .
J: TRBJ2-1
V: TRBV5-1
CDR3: CASTPIGGGVSEQFF
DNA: TGCGCCAGCACCCCGATAGGCGGGGGGGTAAGTGAGCAGTTCTTC

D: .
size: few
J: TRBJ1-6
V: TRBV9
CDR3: CASSAGRMRDSPLHF
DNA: TGTGCCAGCAGCGCCGGGAGAATGAGGGATTCACCCCTCCACTTT

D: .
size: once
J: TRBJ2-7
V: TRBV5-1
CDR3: CASSGGALANEQYF
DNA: TGCGCCAGCAGCGGCGGGGCCTTAGCCAACGAGCAGTACTTC

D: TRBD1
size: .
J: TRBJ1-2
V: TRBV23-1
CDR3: CASSHHPLSRGRYGYTF
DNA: TGCGCCAGCAGTCACCACCCCCTCAGTAGGGGGCGCTATGGCTACACCTTC

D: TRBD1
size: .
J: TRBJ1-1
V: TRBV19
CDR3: CASSIVGTVTAFF
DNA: TGTGCCAGTAGTATAGTGGGGACAGTAACAGCTTTCTTT

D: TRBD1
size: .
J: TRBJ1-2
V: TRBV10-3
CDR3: CATRGTDNYGYTF
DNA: TGTGCTACCAGGGGGACGGATAACTATGGCTACACCTTC

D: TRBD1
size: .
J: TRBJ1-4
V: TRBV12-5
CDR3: CASGLSIDGTDNEKLFF
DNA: TGTGCTAGTGGTTTGTCAATTGACGGGACAGATAATGAAAAACTGTTTTTT

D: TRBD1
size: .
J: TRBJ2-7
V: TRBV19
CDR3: CASSITTQGAYEQYF
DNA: TGTGCCAGTAGTATTACTACTCAGGGGGCATACGAGCAGTACTTC

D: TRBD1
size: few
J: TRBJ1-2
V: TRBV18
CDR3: CASSPGQGADYGYTF
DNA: TGTGCCAGCTCGCCAGGACAGGGGGCTGACTATGGCTACACCTTC

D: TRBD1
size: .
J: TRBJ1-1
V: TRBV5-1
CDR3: CASTIQGLNTEAFF
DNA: TGCGCCAGCACCATACAGGGGTTAAACACTGAAGCTTTCTTT

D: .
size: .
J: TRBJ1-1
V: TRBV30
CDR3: CASISQVNTEAFF
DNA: TGTGCCTCTATCTCCCAGGTGAACACTGAAGCTTTCTTT

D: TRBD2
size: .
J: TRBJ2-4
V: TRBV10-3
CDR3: CAISEGAGGPKNIQYF
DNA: TGTGCCATCAGTGAGGGAGCGGGGGGGCCCAAAAACATTCAGTACTTC

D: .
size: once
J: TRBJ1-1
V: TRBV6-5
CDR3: CASSRDTEAFF
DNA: TGTGCCAGCAGCAGGGATACTGAAGCTTTCTTT

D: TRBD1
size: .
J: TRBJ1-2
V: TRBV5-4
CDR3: CASSPGQGMFVGYTF
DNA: TGTGCCAGCAGCCCCGGACAGGGGATGTTCGTGGGCTACACCTTC

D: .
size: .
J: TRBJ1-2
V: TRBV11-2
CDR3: CASSLTGRDGYTF
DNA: TGTGCCAGCAGCCTTACAGGGCGGGATGGCTACACCTTC

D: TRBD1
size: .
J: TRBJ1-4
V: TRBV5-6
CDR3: CASSWTGRHEKLFF
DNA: TGTGCCAGCAGCTGGACAGGGCGGCATGAAAAACTGTTTTTT

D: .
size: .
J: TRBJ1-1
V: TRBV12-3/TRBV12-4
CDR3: CASSYYRGAEAFF
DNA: TGTGCCAGCAGTTACTACCGGGGGGCTGAAGCTTTCTTT

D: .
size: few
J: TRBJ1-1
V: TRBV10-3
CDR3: CAISGDGQGNAFF
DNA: TGTGCCATCAGTGGGGACGGGCAGGGGAATGCTTTCTTT